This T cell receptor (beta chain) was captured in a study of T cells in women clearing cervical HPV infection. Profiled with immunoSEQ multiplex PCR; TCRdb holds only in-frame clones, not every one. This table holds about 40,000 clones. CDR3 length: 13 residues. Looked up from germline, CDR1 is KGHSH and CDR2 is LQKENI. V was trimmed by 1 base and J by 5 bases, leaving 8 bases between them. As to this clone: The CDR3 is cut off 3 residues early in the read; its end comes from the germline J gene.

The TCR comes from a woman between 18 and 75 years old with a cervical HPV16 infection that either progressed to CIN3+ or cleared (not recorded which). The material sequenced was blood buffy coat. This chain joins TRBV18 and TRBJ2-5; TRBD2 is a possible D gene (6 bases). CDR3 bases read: TGTGCCAGCTCACCACGACGGGGGGAGACC. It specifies CASSPRRGET. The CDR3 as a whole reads CASSPRRGETQYF.